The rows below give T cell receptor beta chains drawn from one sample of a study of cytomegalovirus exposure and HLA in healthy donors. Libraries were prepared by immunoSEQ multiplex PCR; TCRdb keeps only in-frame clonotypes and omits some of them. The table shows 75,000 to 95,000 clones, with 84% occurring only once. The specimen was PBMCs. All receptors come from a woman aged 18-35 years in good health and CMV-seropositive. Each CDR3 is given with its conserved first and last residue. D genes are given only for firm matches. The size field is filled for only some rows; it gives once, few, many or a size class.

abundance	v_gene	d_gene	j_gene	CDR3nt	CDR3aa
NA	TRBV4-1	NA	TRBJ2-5	TGCGCCAGCAGCCCTTCCCGGGGGTTGAAAGGGGAGACCCAGTACTTC	CASSPSRGLKGETQYF
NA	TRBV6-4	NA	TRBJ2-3	TGTGCCAGCAGTGAGAACAGACACACAGATACGCAGTATTTT	CASSENRHTDTQYF
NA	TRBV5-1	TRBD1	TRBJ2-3	TGCGCCAGCAGCTTGGCGAAGTTGACAGGGACCCCAGATACGCAGTATTTT	CASSLAKLTGTPDTQYF
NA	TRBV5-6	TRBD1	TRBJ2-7	TGTGCCAGCAGCCCGGGACAGGGGGCTTACGAGCAGTACTTC	CASSPGQGAYEQYF
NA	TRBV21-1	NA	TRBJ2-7	TGTGCCAGCAGCTGCCCGGACAGGGTACTCTACGAGCAGTACTTC	CASSCPDRVLYEQYF
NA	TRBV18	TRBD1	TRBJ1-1	TGTGCCAGCTCCCAACGACGGGACAGACAAGTGAACACTGAAGCTTTCTTT	CASSQRRDRQVNTEAFF
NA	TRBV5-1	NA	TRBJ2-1	TGCGCCAGCAGCTTGGTAGGAGGCACCTACAATGAGCAGTTCTTC	CASSLVGGTYNEQFF
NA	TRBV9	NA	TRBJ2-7	TGTGCCAGCAGCCCGCGGGACAGCAACTACGAGCAGTACTTC	CASSPRDSNYEQYF
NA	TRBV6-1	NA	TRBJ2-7	TGTGCCAGCTGGGAAGGCGGTCACTACGAGCAGTACTTC	CASWEGGHYEQYF
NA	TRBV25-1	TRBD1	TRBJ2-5	TGTGCCAGCAGTGGAAAGGGGGCCCAAGAGACCCAGTACTTC	CASSGKGAQETQYF
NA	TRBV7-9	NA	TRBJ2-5	TGTGCCAGCAGCTTAGGGGGCCCGCGTTTCAGAGAGACCCAGTACTTC	CASSLGGPRFRETQYF
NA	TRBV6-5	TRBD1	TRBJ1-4	TGTGCCAGCAGTTATGTAGGGGGCTCTGAAAAACTGTTTTTT	CASSYVGGSEKLFF
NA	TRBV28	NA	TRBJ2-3	TGTGCCAGCAGGCCCCCGGGACACAACACAGATACGCAGTATTTT	CASRPPGHNTDTQYF
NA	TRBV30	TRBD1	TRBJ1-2	TGTGCCTGGTCCGGGACAGGGCGCTACACCTTC	CAWSGTGRYTF
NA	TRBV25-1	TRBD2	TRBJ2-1	TGTGCCAGCAGTGGGACTGGGGGCGGGAGGGCCTACAATGAGCAGTTCTTC	CASSGTGGGRAYNEQFF
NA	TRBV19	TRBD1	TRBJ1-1	TGTGCCAGTGAGGACAGGGTAAACACTGAAGCTTTCTTT	CASEDRVNTEAFF
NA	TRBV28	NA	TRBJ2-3	TGTGCCAGCGGGTCGAGGGATACGCAGTATTTT	CASGSRDTQYF
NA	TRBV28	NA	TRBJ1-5	TGTGCCAGTACTGGACAGCCCCAGCCCCAGCATTTT	CASTGQPQPQHF
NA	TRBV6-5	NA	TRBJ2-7	TGTGCCAGCAGTTCAGGCAGAGACTACGAGCAGTACTTC	CASSSGRDYEQYF
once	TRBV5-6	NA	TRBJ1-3	TGTGCCAGCAGCCAAGTTACAGGGTCTGGAAACACCATATATTTT	CASSQVTGSGNTIYF
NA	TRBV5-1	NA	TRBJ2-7	TGCGCCAGCAGCCCCCAAGGGGTGGACTACGAGCAGTACTTC	CASSPQGVDYEQYF
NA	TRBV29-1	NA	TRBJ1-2	TGCAGCGTTGGCGAGAACTATGGCTACACCTTC	CSVGENYGYTF
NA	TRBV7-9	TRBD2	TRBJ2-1	TGTGCCAGCAGCACGGGACTAGCGGGAGGGGCTTTCAATGAGCAGTTCTTC	CASSTGLAGGAFNEQFF
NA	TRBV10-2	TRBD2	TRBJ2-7	TGCGCCAGCAGTGCTGCTAGCGGGAGGCTAGGCTACGAGCAGTACTTC	CASSAASGRLGYEQYF